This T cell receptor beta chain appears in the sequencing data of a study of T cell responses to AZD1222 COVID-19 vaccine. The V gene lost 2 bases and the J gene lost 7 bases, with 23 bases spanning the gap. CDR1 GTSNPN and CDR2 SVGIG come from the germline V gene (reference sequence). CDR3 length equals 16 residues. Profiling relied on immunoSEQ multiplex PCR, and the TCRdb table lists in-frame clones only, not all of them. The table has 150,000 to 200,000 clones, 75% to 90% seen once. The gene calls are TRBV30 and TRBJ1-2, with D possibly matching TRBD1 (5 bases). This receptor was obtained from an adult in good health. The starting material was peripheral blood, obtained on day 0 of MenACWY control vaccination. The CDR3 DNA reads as TGTGCCTGGAGTAGGGCCCTGGCGCTTGCTGGGGGTGGCTACACCTTC. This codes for CAWSRALALAGGGYTF.